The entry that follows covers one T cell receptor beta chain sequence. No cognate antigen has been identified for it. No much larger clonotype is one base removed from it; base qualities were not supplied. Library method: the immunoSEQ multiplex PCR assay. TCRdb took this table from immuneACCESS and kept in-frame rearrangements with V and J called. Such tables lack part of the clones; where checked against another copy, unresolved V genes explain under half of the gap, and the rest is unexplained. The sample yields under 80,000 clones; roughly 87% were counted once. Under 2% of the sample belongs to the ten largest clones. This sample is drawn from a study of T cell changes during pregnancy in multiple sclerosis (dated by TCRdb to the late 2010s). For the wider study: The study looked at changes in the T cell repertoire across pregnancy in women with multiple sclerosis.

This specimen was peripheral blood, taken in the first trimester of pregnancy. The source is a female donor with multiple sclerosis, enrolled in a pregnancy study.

CDR3 protein: CAISVNGGSAGELFF. The sequenced DNA: TGTGCCATCAGTGTCAATGGCGGCTCCGCCGGGGAGCTGTTTTTT. Recombination joined TRBV10-3 with TRBJ2-2; the D gene is unclear. Spanning cysteine to phenylalanine, the CDR3 consists of 15 amino acids. The retained sequence is limited to the CDR3, 45 bases, with the frame set at the first base. The germline ends are 15 bases apart after V is trimmed by 4 bases and J by 6 bases. CDR1 ENHRY and CDR2 SYGVKD were looked up in the germline V gene.